These 18 T cell receptor beta chains originate from one sample sequenced in a study of cytomegalovirus exposure and HLA in healthy donors. Some clones are missing from TCRdb's copy, which holds only in-frame ones; the method was immunoSEQ multiplex PCR. Of about 56,000 clones listed, roughly nine tenths are singletons. The source material was PBMCs. These receptor sequences come from a man aged 18 to 30 in good health and CMV-seronegative.

In its sample, this clone was seen a few times. The chain employs TRBV6-6 and TRBJ1-2; 11 nucleotides line up with TRBD1. Germline lookup yields CDR1 MNHNY and CDR2 SVGAGI (reference sequence). Trimming at V came to 0 bases and at J to 2 bases, leaving 2 bases not matched to a gene. This CDR3 has 16 amino acids. This chain's CDR3 is CASSYSGQGDNYGYTF. The CDR3 DNA is TGTGCCAGCAGTTACTCGGGACAGGGGGACAACTATGGCTACACCTTC.

This clone was recorded only once. CDR3 bases: TGTGCCAGCAATCTAGCAGGGGGTCATTTCGATACGCAGTATTTT. The encoded protein is CASNLAGGHFDTQYF. The V call is TRBV27, the J call TRBJ2-3; TRBD1 matches 7 bases. The V and J ends lost 7 bases and 6 bases, in that order; junction bases with no gene match: 13. The CDR3 loop spans 15 amino acids. The germline V gene has CDR1 MNHEY and CDR2 SMNVEV (reference sequence).

The chain recombines TRBV18 with TRBJ2-5, with D possibly being TRBD2 (5 bases). CDR1 KGHSH and CDR2 LQKENI come from the germline V gene. Trimming shortened V by 1 base and J by 3 bases, and 12 bases separated the two germline ends. The CDR3 sequence is 15 residues long. CDR3 sequence reads: CASSPQGLREETQYF. CDR3 DNA sequence: TGTGCCAGCTCACCACAAGGACTGAGAGAAGAGACCCAGTACTTC.

This chain connects TRBV28 to TRBJ2-2; D may be TRBD2 (5 bases). V dropped 3 bases and J dropped 6 bases, with 8 bases sitting between them. CDR3 length: 13 residues. Germline CDR1 MDHEN, CDR2 SYDVKM. The CDR3 DNA follows: TGTGCCAGCAGTTTCTCGAGGGCCGGGGAGCTGTTTTTT. Protein: CASSFSRAGELFF.

The V call is TRBV20-1, the J call TRBJ2-1; D ambiguous. This CDR3 is 11 amino acids long. The germline CDR1 and CDR2 sequences are DFQATT and SNEGSKA (reference sequence). Deletions cut 4 bases from V and 8 bases from J, with 9 bases between. CDR3 bases: TGCAGTGCTAATAGTGTGGATGAGCAGTTCTTC. Protein sequence: CSANSVDEQFF.

A single count supports this clone. The genes are TRBV18 and TRBJ2-7, with 7 bases fitting TRBD1. Trimming at V came to 3 bases and at J to 2 bases, leaving 7 bases not matched to a gene. This CDR3 is built from 15 residues. CDR1 is KGHSH and CDR2 is LQKENI in the germline V gene. As DNA, the CDR3 is TGTGCCAGCTCACCCACGACAGGGACCGCCTACGAGCAGTACTTC. It is translated as CASSPTTGTAYEQYF.

V is TRBV10-2 and J is TRBJ2-7; D uncertain. This CDR3 comprises 13 residues. Germline V gene lookup returns CDR1 WSHSY and CDR2 SAAADI. Trimming stripped 5 bases from V and 4 bases from J, with 12 bases between. CDR3 DNA: TGCGCCAGCAGTCTAACCCTCTCTTACGAGCAGTACTTC. It codes for CASSLTLSYEQYF.

The rearrangement links TRBV18 to TRBJ2-3; a weak D match, TRBD2 (5 bases). Germline V gene sequence: CDR1 KGHSH, CDR2 LQKENI. Trimming removed 2 bases at V and 1 base at J, with 13 bases between. This CDR3 is 16 amino acids long. The CDR3 spells CASSPLRAGRTDTQYF. The CDR3, as DNA: TGTGCCAGCTCACCATTGCGGGCAGGCCGCACAGATACGCAGTATTTT.

The gene calls are TRBV4-2 and TRBJ2-7; the D gene is possibly TRBD1 (6 bases). CDR1 is LGHNA and CDR2 is YNFKEQ in the germline V gene. The CDR3 consists of 15 residues. The V end lost 0 bases, the J end lost 0 bases, and 9 bases lay between the germline ends. CDR3 loop: CASSQERGGSYEQYF. DNA of the CDR3: TGTGCCAGCAGCCAAGAACGAGGGGGCTCCTACGAGCAGTACTTC.

The chain recombines TRBV28 with TRBJ1-2; 7 bases agree with TRBD1. This CDR3 has 12 amino acids. Germline lookup yields CDR1 MDHEN and CDR2 SYDVKM. Germline trimming cut 6 bases from V and 4 bases from J; bases unmatched to any gene: 2. Written as DNA, the CDR3 is TGTGCCAGCAGCTACAGGGGCTATGGCTACACCTTC. Translating gives CASSYRGYGYTF.

V is TRBV7-3 and J is TRBJ1-2, with TRBD1 as a possible D gene (6 bases). V lost 5 bases and J lost 7, with 14 bases in between. The CDR3 extends over 13 amino acids. Germline V gene lookup returns CDR1 SGHTA and CDR2 FQGTGA. CDR3 sequence reads: CASSITPGAGYTF. Written as DNA, the CDR3 is TGTGCCAGCAGCATTACCCCAGGGGCTGGCTACACCTTC.

The V and J genes are TRBV4-1 and TRBJ2-1, with 8 bases matching TRBD2. V trimming: 2 bases; J trimming: 6 bases; junction bases outside the gene matches: 9. This CDR3 has 16 residues. From germline, CDR1 is MGHRA and CDR2 YSYEKL. The CDR3 spells CASSQTGTSRPNEQFF. The CDR3, as DNA: TGCGCCAGCAGCCAAACCGGGACTAGTCGGCCCAATGAGCAGTTCTTC.

The chain joins TRBV28 to TRBJ2-3; 8 bases fit TRBD1. The CDR3 is 13 residues long. CDR1 MDHEN and CDR2 SYDVKM come from the germline V gene. V shed 4 bases, J shed 4 bases, and the junction held 1 base outside the gene matches. Here the CDR3 reads CASSSTGADTQYF. The CDR3 nucleotides are TGTGCCAGCAGTTCGACAGGGGCAGATACGCAGTATTTT.

This CDR3 reads CASSVRDRPTGELFF. CDR3 nucleotide sequence: TGTGCCAGCAGCGTAAGGGACAGGCCCACCGGGGAGCTGTTTTTT. V is TRBV9 and J is TRBJ2-2, with 8 bases identical to TRBD1. J gave up 4 bases and V 1 base, and 3 bases lay outside the gene matches. The CDR3 contains 15 residues. The V gene's germline CDR1 is SGDLS and CDR2 YYNGEE.

The rearrangement links TRBV6-6 to TRBJ2-1, with 8 bases that match TRBD2. The CDR3 is made up of 16 amino acids. CDR1 and CDR2 (germline): MNHNY, SVGAGI (reference sequence). The junction had 6 bases not matched to a gene; V was cut back by 2 bases and J by 3 bases. The CDR3 nucleotides are TGTGCCAGCAGTTACCCGGGGGCGGGAGGCTACAATGAGCAGTTCTTC. Translation: CASSYPGAGGYNEQFF.

This clone was counted a single time. The rearrangement uses TRBV12-5 and TRBJ2-7; 15 bases map to TRBD2. Germline trimming cut 2 bases from V and 3 bases from J; bases unmatched to any gene: 2. The germline V gene has CDR1 LGHNT and CDR2 FRNRAP. The CDR3 covers 16 residues. The CDR3 is CASGLPGLAGGYEQYF. CDR3 in DNA: TGTGCTAGTGGTTTGCCGGGACTAGCGGGAGGCTACGAGCAGTACTTC.

This chain uses TRBV5-1 with TRBJ1-4; D is unresolved. V gave up 0 bases and J gave up 8 bases, with 5 bases separating them. The CDR3 is 12 amino acids. Germline V gene sequence: CDR1 SGHRS, CDR2 YFSETQ. The CDR3 here is CASSLGREKLFF. DNA for the CDR3: TGCGCCAGCAGCTTGGGGAGAGAAAAACTGTTTTTT.

The gene calls are TRBV6-5 and TRBJ2-2, with D tentatively TRBD2 (5 bases). The CDR3 is 13 amino acids. Germline V gene lookup returns CDR1 MNHEY and CDR2 SVGAGI. Trimming cost V 9 bases and J 1 base, with 9 bases left between them. CDR3: CASRGLNTGELFF. CDR3 DNA: TGTGCCAGTAGAGGGCTGAACACCGGGGAGCTGTTTTTT.